These T cell receptor beta chains were read from a single sample in a study of T cell responses to AZD1222 COVID-19 vaccine. Some clones are missing from TCRdb's copy, which holds only in-frame ones; the method was immunoSEQ multiplex PCR. The sample holds 150,000 or so clones, nearly 90% seen once. The material was peripheral blood, obtained on day 0 of AZD1222 vaccination. The source is an adult in good health. The CDR3 runs from the conserved cysteine through the conserved F or W. Each record gives: D gene, V gene, clone size, J gene, CDR3 protein, CDR3 DNA. A D gene is named only where the DNA matches it firmly. Where a row states a size, it is once, few, many or the class of an expanded clone; other rows omit it.

D gene: NA; V gene: TRBV28; clone size: once; J gene: TRBJ1-1; CDR3 protein: CASTKQLNTEAFF; CDR3 DNA: TGTGCCAGCACGAAACAATTGAACACTGAAGCTTTCTTT
D gene: TRBD1; V gene: TRBV3-1/TRBV3-2; clone size: NA; J gene: TRBJ1-4; CDR3 protein: CASSHLQGTGGREKLFF; CDR3 DNA: TGTGCCAGCAGCCACCTGCAAGGGACAGGGGGCCGCGAAAAACTGTTTTTT
D gene: NA; V gene: TRBV6-6; clone size: NA; J gene: TRBJ2-7; CDR3 protein: CASSSPRSDYEQYF; CDR3 DNA: TGTGCCAGCAGTTCTCCGAGGAGTGACTACGAGCAGTACTTC
D gene: NA; V gene: TRBV5-1; clone size: NA; J gene: TRBJ1-6; CDR3 protein: CASSLQGQDSPLHF; CDR3 DNA: TGCGCCAGCAGCTTACAGGGTCAAGATTCACCCCTCCACTTT
D gene: NA; V gene: TRBV20-1; clone size: NA; J gene: TRBJ1-1; CDR3 protein: CSASKGRWNTEAFF; CDR3 DNA: TGCAGTGCTAGTAAGGGGCGGTGGAACACTGAAGCTTTCTTT
D gene: NA; V gene: TRBV5-4; clone size: NA; J gene: TRBJ2-5; CDR3 protein: CASSAGQETQYF; CDR3 DNA: TGTGCCAGCAGCGCGGGGCAAGAGACCCAGTACTTC
D gene: NA; V gene: TRBV11-3; clone size: NA; J gene: TRBJ1-1; CDR3 protein: CASSLEGQMNTEAFF; CDR3 DNA: TGTGCCAGCAGCTTAGAGGGGCAGATGAACACTGAAGCTTTCTTT
D gene: NA; V gene: TRBV5-5; clone size: NA; J gene: TRBJ1-1; CDR3 protein: CASSAAPTLTAFF; CDR3 DNA: TGTGCCAGCAGCGCGGCCCCGACTCTGACAGCTTTCTTT
D gene: NA; V gene: TRBV2; clone size: NA; J gene: TRBJ1-6; CDR3 protein: CASSEDPAGPNSPLHF; CDR3 DNA: TGTGCCAGCAGTGAAGACCCCGCAGGGCCTAATTCACCCCTCCACTTT
D gene: NA; V gene: TRBV6-5; clone size: NA; J gene: TRBJ1-4; CDR3 protein: CASSWRGGSEKLFF; CDR3 DNA: TGTGCCAGCAGTTGGCGGGGCGGGAGTGAAAAACTGTTTTTT
D gene: NA; V gene: TRBV5-1; clone size: NA; J gene: TRBJ2-1; CDR3 protein: CASSLGLASYNEQFF; CDR3 DNA: TGCGCCAGCAGCTTGGGTCTAGCAAGCTACAATGAGCAGTTCTTC
D gene: NA; V gene: TRBV28; clone size: NA; J gene: TRBJ2-7; CDR3 protein: CASSRNPPRDWSSYEQYF; CDR3 DNA: TGTGCCAGCAGCCGAAACCCCCCCAGGGATTGGAGCTCCTACGAGCAGTACTTC
D gene: NA; V gene: TRBV27; clone size: NA; J gene: TRBJ1-6; CDR3 protein: CASSYYQGPLHF; CDR3 DNA: TGTGCCAGCAGTTACTATCAGGGTCCCCTCCACTTT
D gene: NA; V gene: TRBV4-3; clone size: once; J gene: TRBJ2-7; CDR3 protein: CASSRTVTYEQYF; CDR3 DNA: TGCGCCAGCAGCCGGACAGTGACCTACGAGCAGTACTTC
D gene: NA; V gene: TRBV27; clone size: NA; J gene: TRBJ1-3; CDR3 protein: CASSLSPLPETSGNTIYF; CDR3 DNA: TGTGCCAGCAGTTTATCCCCCCTACCGGAGACCTCTGGAAACACCATATATTTT
D gene: NA; V gene: TRBV3-1/TRBV3-2; clone size: NA; J gene: TRBJ2-3; CDR3 protein: CASSQGGRLHFSTDTQYF; CDR3 DNA: TGTGCCAGCAGCCAGGGTGGGCGGCTCCATTTCAGCACAGATACGCAGTATTTT
D gene: NA; V gene: TRBV6-2/TRBV6-3; clone size: NA; J gene: TRBJ2-2; CDR3 protein: CASSLTGDTGELFF; CDR3 DNA: TGTGCCAGCAGTTTGACGGGAGACACCGGGGAGCTGTTTTTT
D gene: NA; V gene: TRBV7-2; clone size: NA; J gene: TRBJ2-7; CDR3 protein: CASSPSYEQYF; CDR3 DNA: TGTGCCAGCAGCCCGTCCTACGAGCAGTACTTC
D gene: TRBD2; V gene: TRBV10-2; clone size: NA; J gene: TRBJ2-1; CDR3 protein: CASTGLAGGPFNEQFF; CDR3 DNA: TGCGCCAGCACGGGACTAGCGGGAGGCCCCTTTAATGAGCAGTTCTTC
D gene: TRBD1; V gene: TRBV9; clone size: NA; J gene: TRBJ1-4; CDR3 protein: CASSVHAGTGYEKLFF; CDR3 DNA: TGTGCCAGCAGCGTCCACGCCGGGACAGGGTATGAAAAACTGTTTTTT
D gene: NA; V gene: TRBV21-1; clone size: once; J gene: TRBJ2-1; CDR3 protein: CASSKPPPPNNEQFF; CDR3 DNA: TGTGCCAGCAGCAAACCCCCCCCACCGAACAATGAGCAGTTCTTC
D gene: NA; V gene: TRBV27; clone size: NA; J gene: TRBJ1-2; CDR3 protein: CASSPQGGGSFSYGYTF; CDR3 DNA: TGTGCCAGCAGTCCCCAGGGTGGAGGGAGTTTTAGCTATGGCTACACCTTC
D gene: NA; V gene: TRBV12-2; clone size: NA; J gene: TRBJ2-3; CDR3 protein: CASRPSSGSTDTQYF; CDR3 DNA: TGTGCAAGTCGCCCATCTAGTGGTAGCACAGATACGCAGTATTTT
D gene: NA; V gene: TRBV3-1/TRBV3-2; clone size: NA; J gene: TRBJ1-1; CDR3 protein: CASSQGGSDTEAFF; CDR3 DNA: TGTGCCAGCAGCCAAGGGGGCTCTGACACTGAAGCTTTCTTT
D gene: TRBD1; V gene: TRBV5-8; clone size: NA; J gene: TRBJ1-2; CDR3 protein: CASSVDRGHYGYTF; CDR3 DNA: TGTGCCAGCAGCGTGGACAGGGGTCACTATGGCTACACCTTC
D gene: NA; V gene: TRBV27; clone size: NA; J gene: TRBJ2-2; CDR3 protein: CARLVTGITGELFF; CDR3 DNA: TGTGCCAGGCTTGTAACAGGGATCACCGGGGAGCTGTTTTTT
D gene: TRBD1; V gene: TRBV30; clone size: NA; J gene: TRBJ1-1; CDR3 protein: CAWAVPGQGRAFF; CDR3 DNA: TGTGCCTGGGCTGTCCCGGGACAGGGACGAGCTTTCTTT
D gene: NA; V gene: TRBV7-2; clone size: few; J gene: TRBJ2-7; CDR3 protein: CASSLWGEQYF; CDR3 DNA: TGTGCCAGCAGCTTATGGGGCGAGCAGTACTTC
D gene: NA; V gene: TRBV7-9; clone size: NA; J gene: TRBJ1-3; CDR3 protein: CASSTGNTIYF; CDR3 DNA: TGTGCCAGCAGCACTGGAAACACCATATATTTT
D gene: NA; V gene: TRBV7-3; clone size: many; J gene: TRBJ2-2; CDR3 protein: CASSSVLIGVSGELFF; CDR3 DNA: TGTGCCAGCAGCTCGGTTCTGATTGGGGTTTCCGGGGAGCTGTTTTTT
D gene: TRBD2; V gene: TRBV7-3; clone size: NA; J gene: TRBJ2-5; CDR3 protein: CASSYTSGGIGTQYF; CDR3 DNA: TGTGCCAGCAGTTATACTAGCGGGGGAATCGGGACCCAGTACTTC
D gene: NA; V gene: TRBV10-2; clone size: NA; J gene: TRBJ1-3; CDR3 protein: CASSESTPAGNTIYF; CDR3 DNA: TGCGCCAGCAGTGAGTCGACTCCAGCAGGAAACACCATATATTTT
D gene: TRBD1; V gene: TRBV3-1/TRBV3-2; clone size: NA; J gene: TRBJ1-1; CDR3 protein: CASSFTGGTEAFF; CDR3 DNA: TGTGCCAGCAGCTTTACAGGGGGCACTGAAGCTTTCTTT
D gene: TRBD2; V gene: TRBV15; clone size: NA; J gene: TRBJ2-1; CDR3 protein: CATSRVSGTMVYYNEQFF; CDR3 DNA: TGTGCCACCAGCAGAGTATCCGGGACTATGGTCTACTACAATGAGCAGTTCTTC
D gene: NA; V gene: TRBV19; clone size: NA; J gene: TRBJ1-2; CDR3 protein: CASTPPGSYGYTF; CDR3 DNA: TGTGCCAGTACGCCACCGGGCTCCTATGGCTACACCTTC
D gene: TRBD1; V gene: TRBV11-2; clone size: NA; J gene: TRBJ1-1; CDR3 protein: CASSLVLQGAAHRGAFF; CDR3 DNA: TGTGCCAGCAGCTTAGTTCTCCAGGGGGCGGCCCACAGAGGAGCTTTCTTT
D gene: TRBD2; V gene: TRBV10-3; clone size: NA; J gene: TRBJ2-7; CDR3 protein: CAIRGTSGRARGEQYF; CDR3 DNA: TGTGCCATCAGGGGGACTAGCGGGAGGGCCAGGGGAGAGCAGTACTTC
D gene: NA; V gene: TRBV3-1/TRBV3-2; clone size: few; J gene: TRBJ1-6; CDR3 protein: CASSQEVEGYYNSPLHF; CDR3 DNA: TGTGCCAGCAGCCAAGAAGTGGAGGGCTACTATAATTCACCCCTCCACTTT
D gene: TRBD1; V gene: TRBV6-5; clone size: NA; J gene: TRBJ1-4; CDR3 protein: CASSYRQGPNEKLFF; CDR3 DNA: TGTGCCAGCAGTTACAGACAGGGGCCTAATGAAAAACTGTTTTTT
D gene: NA; V gene: TRBV9; clone size: NA; J gene: TRBJ1-1; CDR3 protein: CASSGRSDHTEAFF; CDR3 DNA: TGTGCCAGCAGCGGGAGGTCAGACCACACTGAAGCTTTCTTT
D gene: TRBD2; V gene: TRBV7-8; clone size: NA; J gene: TRBJ2-2; CDR3 protein: CASSLVAGDHGELFF; CDR3 DNA: TGTGCCAGCAGCTTAGTAGCGGGAGATCACGGGGAGCTGTTTTTT
D gene: NA; V gene: TRBV28; clone size: NA; J gene: TRBJ1-2; CDR3 protein: CASSSAPYGYTF; CDR3 DNA: TGTGCCAGCAGTTCGGCACCCTATGGCTACACCTTC
D gene: NA; V gene: TRBV19; clone size: NA; J gene: TRBJ1-6; CDR3 protein: CASSRGTGLGSPLHF; CDR3 DNA: TGTGCCAGTAGTAGGGGCACAGGACTAGGTTCACCCCTCCACTTT
D gene: TRBD1; V gene: TRBV2; clone size: NA; J gene: TRBJ2-7; CDR3 protein: CASSPTDRPYEQYF; CDR3 DNA: TGTGCCAGCAGCCCCACGGACAGGCCCTACGAGCAGTACTTC
D gene: TRBD1; V gene: TRBV6-1; clone size: once; J gene: TRBJ1-2; CDR3 protein: CASSEIGQGNGYTF; CDR3 DNA: TGTGCCAGCAGTGAAATTGGACAGGGGAATGGCTACACCTTC
D gene: NA; V gene: TRBV5-4; clone size: NA; J gene: TRBJ2-7; CDR3 protein: CASSLAPLESYEQYF; CDR3 DNA: TGTGCCAGCAGCTTGGCCCCGTTGGAATCCTACGAGCAGTACTTC
D gene: NA; V gene: TRBV7-9; clone size: NA; J gene: TRBJ1-1; CDR3 protein: CASSPSGGFTEAFF; CDR3 DNA: TGTGCCAGCAGCCCAAGCGGGGGCTTTACTGAAGCTTTCTTT